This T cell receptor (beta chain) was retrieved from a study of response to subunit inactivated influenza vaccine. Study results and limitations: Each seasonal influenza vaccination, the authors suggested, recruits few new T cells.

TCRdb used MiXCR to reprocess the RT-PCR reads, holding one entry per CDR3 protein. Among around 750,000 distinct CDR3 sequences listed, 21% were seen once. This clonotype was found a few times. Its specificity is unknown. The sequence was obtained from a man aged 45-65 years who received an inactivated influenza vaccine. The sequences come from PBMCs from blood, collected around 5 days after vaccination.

CDR3 bases: TGTGCCAGCAGCTCCCGAGAGGGTAGCACAGATACGCAGTATTTT. Translation: CASSSREGSTDTQYF. The rearrangement joins TRBV5-5 to TRBJ2-3, with D possibly being TRBD2 (5 bases). Trimming pared 3 bases from V and 0 bases from J, leaving 11 bases between. This CDR3 has 15 amino acids. Germline assignment: CDR1 SGHKS and CDR2 YYEKEE (reference sequence).